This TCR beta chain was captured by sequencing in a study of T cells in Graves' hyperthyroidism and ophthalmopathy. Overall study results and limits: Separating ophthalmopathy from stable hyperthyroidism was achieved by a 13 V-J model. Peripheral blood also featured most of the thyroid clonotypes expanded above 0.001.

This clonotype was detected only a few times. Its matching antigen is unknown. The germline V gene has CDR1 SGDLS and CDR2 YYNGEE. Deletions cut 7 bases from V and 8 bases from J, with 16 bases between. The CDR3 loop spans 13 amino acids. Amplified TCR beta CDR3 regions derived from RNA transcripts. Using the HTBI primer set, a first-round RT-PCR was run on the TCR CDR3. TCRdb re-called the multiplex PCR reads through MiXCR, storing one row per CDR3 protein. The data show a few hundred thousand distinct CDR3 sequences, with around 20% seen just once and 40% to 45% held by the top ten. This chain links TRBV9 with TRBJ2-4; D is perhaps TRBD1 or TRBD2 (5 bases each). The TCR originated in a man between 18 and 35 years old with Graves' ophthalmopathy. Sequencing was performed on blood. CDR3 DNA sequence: TGTGCCAGCCAACCGGGGCATTCGGACATTCAGTACTTC. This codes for CASQPGHSDIQYF. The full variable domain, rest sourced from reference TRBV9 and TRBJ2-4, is DSGVTQTPKHLITATGQRVTLRCSPRSGDLSVYWYQQSLDQGLQFLIQYYNGEERAKGNILERFSAQQFPDLHSELNLSSLELGDSALYFCASQPGHSDIQYFGAGTRLSVL.